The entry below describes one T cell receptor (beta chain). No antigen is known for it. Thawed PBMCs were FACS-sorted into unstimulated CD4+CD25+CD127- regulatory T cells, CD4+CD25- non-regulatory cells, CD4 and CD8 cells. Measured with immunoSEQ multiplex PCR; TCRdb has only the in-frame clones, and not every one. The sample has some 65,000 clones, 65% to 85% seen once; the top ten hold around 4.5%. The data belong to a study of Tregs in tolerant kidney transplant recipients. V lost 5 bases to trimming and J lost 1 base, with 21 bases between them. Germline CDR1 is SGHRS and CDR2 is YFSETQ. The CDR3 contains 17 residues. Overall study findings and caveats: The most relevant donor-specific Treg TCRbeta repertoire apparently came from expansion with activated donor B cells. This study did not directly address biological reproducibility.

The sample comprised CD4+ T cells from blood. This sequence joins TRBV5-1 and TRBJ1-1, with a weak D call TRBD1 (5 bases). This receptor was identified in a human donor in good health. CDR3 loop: CASRVRARQPENTEAFF. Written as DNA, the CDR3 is TGCGCCAGCAGGGTGAGGGCCCGACAGCCAGAGAACACTGAAGCTTTCTTT.